These T cell receptor beta chains were read from a single sample in a study of Graves' ophthalmopathy and Graves' hyperthyroidism. TCRdb re-analysed the multiplex PCR reads in MiXCR, keeping a single row per CDR3 protein. The data contain approximately 160,000 distinct CDR3 sequences, 35% to 50% of them singletons. The sample consisted of peripheral blood. All receptors come from a man younger than 40 with Graves' ophthalmopathy. CDR3s include the opening cysteine and the closing phenylalanine or tryptophan. D genes are given only for firm matches. Rows give clone size only sometimes, using once, few, many, or a class for an expanded clone.

TRBJ1-1,TRBV7-6,NA,NA,TGTGCCACCGCGGGCAATGGGAACACTGAAGCTTTCTTT,CATAGNGNTEAFF
TRBJ1-1,TRBV12-3/TRBV12-4,TRBD1,few,TGTGCCAGCAGTTACCGGGACAGGGGTTTCGCTGAGGCTTTCTTT,CASSYRDRGFAEAFF
TRBJ2-7,TRBV20-1,NA,NA,TGCAGTGCTAGTTCGAGGCGAGAAGGCTACGAGCAGTACTTC,CSASSRREGYEQYF
TRBJ2-5,TRBV28,NA,NA,TGTGCCAGCAGTTTAAGCAGATGGGAGACCCAGTACTTC,CASSLSRWETQYF
TRBJ1-2,TRBV12-3/TRBV12-4,NA,many,TGTGCCAGCACCACAACAGGGCATGGCTACACCTTC,CASTTTGHGYTF
TRBJ1-5,TRBV28,NA,NA,TGTGCCAGCCATTTGGCCTCGGTTGGGGGCAATCAGCCCCAGCATTTT,CASHLASVGGNQPQHF
TRBJ1-2,TRBV6-5,NA,many,TGTGCCAGCAGATCAGACCTTTTTTATGGCTACACCTTC,CASRSDLFYGYTF
TRBJ2-7,TRBV6-1,TRBD2,NA,TGTGCCAGCTGGAGCGGGAGGGCCGTCCACGAGCAGTACTTC,CASWSGRAVHEQYF
TRBJ1-2,TRBV28,NA,NA,TGTGCCAGCCAGACTGGAGCTAACTATGGCTACACCTTC,CASQTGANYGYTF
TRBJ2-7,TRBV6-2/TRBV6-3,TRBD2,NA,TGTGCCAGCAAGCGACTAGCGGACTCCTACGAGCAGTACTTC,CASKRLADSYEQYF
TRBJ1-1,TRBV28,NA,once,TGTGCCAGCAGTCTCCCTACGAGTAACACTGAAGCTTTCTTT,CASSLPTSNTEAFF
TRBJ2-5,TRBV6-5,TRBD1,NA,TGTGCCAGCAGTTCCAGGGGGCTGAATCAAGAGACCCAGTACTTC,CASSSRGLNQETQYF
TRBJ2-5,TRBV4-2,NA,many,TGTGCCAGCAGCCAAGAGTATGGAGGGAGTGAGACCCAGTACTTC,CASSQEYGGSETQYF
TRBJ1-2,TRBV12-3/TRBV12-4,NA,many,TGTGCCAGCACCTTCTTTCCGGGGGATATGTTAGGCTACACCTTC,CASTFFPGDMLGYTF
TRBJ1-6,TRBV5-1,TRBD1,many,TGCGCCAGCAGCGGGACAGGGGCGAATTCACCCCTCCACTTT,CASSGTGANSPLHF
TRBJ2-1,TRBV30,NA,many,TGTGCCTCAGACCCCGGGACTTCCAGCTCCTACAATGAGCAGTTCTTC,CASDPGTSSSYNEQFF
TRBJ2-7,TRBV2,TRBD1,NA,TGTGCCAGCAGTTCGACAGGGCGGTACGAGCAGTACTTC,CASSSTGRYEQYF
TRBJ2-3,TRBV28,NA,NA,TGTGCCAGCAGAGGCAGCGGCACAGATACGCAGTATTTT,CASRGSGTDTQYF
TRBJ2-7,TRBV7-8,TRBD1,few,TGTGCCAGCAGCCCCCGGGGACAGGGGGTACCCAACGAGCAGTACTTC,CASSPRGQGVPNEQYF
TRBJ1-6,TRBV27,NA,many,TGTGCCAGCAGGGTGACAGGACGGGGAAATCCACCCCTCCACTTT,CASRVTGRGNPPLHF
TRBJ1-6,TRBV20-1,NA,few,TGCAGTGCTAGAGATAGCGGGCCCAATTCACCCCTCCACTTT,CSARDSGPNSPLHF
TRBJ2-3,TRBV6-2/TRBV6-3,TRBD2,many,TGTGCCAGCAGTTCCCCCGGTAGCGGGAAAAGCACAGATACGCAGTATTTT,CASSSPGSGKSTDTQYF
TRBJ2-5,TRBV27,NA,NA,TGTGCCAGTTGGAGAAATGGACTTCAAGAGACCCAGTACTTC,CASWRNGLQETQYF
TRBJ1-3,TRBV5-6,NA,many,TGTGCCAGCAGCTACCGGAAAGCGGGTGGTCCTGGAAACACCATATATTTT,CASSYRKAGGPGNTIYF
TRBJ1-5,TRBV28,NA,many,TGTGCCAGCACCACCGGGACGGTCCAGCCCCAGCATTTT,CASTTGTVQPQHF
TRBJ1-1,TRBV12-3/TRBV12-4,NA,once,TGTGCCAGCAGTTTTAGGGGCTGGGACACTGAAGCTTTCTTT,CASSFRGWDTEAFF
TRBJ2-7,TRBV6-2/TRBV6-3,TRBD1,few,TGTGCCAGCGGTAACCCAGGGGGCTTCGACTACGAGCAGTACTTC,CASGNPGGFDYEQYF
TRBJ1-1,TRBV13,NA,many,TGTGCCAGCAGCACGACGGGGGGAGCGAACACTGAAGCTTTCTTT,CASSTTGGANTEAFF
TRBJ2-4,TRBV12-5,TRBD1,NA,TGTGCTAGTGGTCAAGGGACAGCACGGAGCAAAAACATTCAGTACTTC,CASGQGTARSKNIQYF
TRBJ2-4,TRBV4-2,NA,many,TGTGCCAGCAGCCCGACTAGATCGGCGTCCGTACAGTACTTC,CASSPTRSASVQYF
TRBJ1-6,TRBV6-5,NA,few,TGTGCCAGCAGTTACGGAGCGGAGAATTCACCCCTCCACTTT,CASSYGAENSPLHF
TRBJ1-5,TRBV19,TRBD1,NA,TGTGCCAGTAGTATGGGCGGGGACAGGAGGACGAGCAATCAGCCCCAGCATTTT,CASSMGGDRRTSNQPQHF
TRBJ2-5,TRBV6-1,TRBD1,NA,TGTGCCAGCAGTCTGGACAGGGACAGAGAGACCCAGTACTTC,CASSLDRDRETQYF
TRBJ1-6,TRBV6-2/TRBV6-3,TRBD1,NA,TGTGCCAGCAGTTACACCAGGACAGGACCTAATTCACCCCTCCACTTT,CASSYTRTGPNSPLHF
TRBJ1-1,TRBV20-1,NA,many,TGCAGTGCTAGAGGCCTTAGATCCACCCGGTGGCGGGATTTGAACACTGAAGCTTTCTTT,CSARGLRSTRWRDLNTEAFF
TRBJ2-5,TRBV27,TRBD1,NA,TGTGCCAGCAGTTCAGGGACAGGGGGCGTCGAGACCCAGTACTTC,CASSSGTGGVETQYF
TRBJ1-5,TRBV6-2/TRBV6-3,NA,NA,TGTGCCAGCTCTCACGACAGGAACAATCAGCCCCAGCATTTT,CASSHDRNNQPQHF
TRBJ2-7,TRBV9,NA,many,TGTGCCAGCAGCGCAAGGGACAAGACCTACGAGCAGTACTTC,CASSARDKTYEQYF
TRBJ1-2,TRBV9,TRBD1,NA,TGTGCCAGCAGCGCAACACTAGGGACAGGGCTCCAAGGCTACACCTTC,CASSATLGTGLQGYTF
TRBJ1-1,TRBV12-3/TRBV12-4,NA,NA,TGTGCCAGCAGTCAAACGAGACAGCTAAACACTGAAGCTTTCTTT,CASSQTRQLNTEAFF
TRBJ1-6,TRBV6-2/TRBV6-3,NA,NA,TGTGCCAGCAGTTACGGGGAAGGGGGACCTTCACCCCTCCACTTT,CASSYGEGGPSPLHF
TRBJ1-1,TRBV5-4,NA,NA,TGTGCCAGCAGCGGTAGCAGGAACACTGAAGCTTTCTTT,CASSGSRNTEAFF
TRBJ2-5,TRBV18,NA,NA,TGTGCCAGCTCATCGGTTACGGACCAAGAGACCCAGTACTTC,CASSSVTDQETQYF